This paragraph covers one T cell receptor (beta chain) sequence. Its antigen is currently unknown. This entry is derived from a study of T cell responses to AZD1222 COVID-19 vaccine. Study summary: Pooled together were second doses at about 4 or about 12 weeks. General study points: Donors in the cohort were predominantly white British and more often female, and clonal diversity was possibly underestimated. Spike-specific TCR breadth and depth both grew after two AZD1222 doses. There were vaccine-associated CD4 TCRs across spike, dominant at 160-218 and 743-854.

The data were produced by immunoSEQ multiplex PCR, yet TCRdb's version contains in-frame clones alone and is incomplete. The data show about 120,000 clones, roughly nine tenths seen once. Specimen: peripheral blood, collected on day 0 of AZD1222 vaccination. The receptor's source is an adult in good health.

CDR3 sequence: CASSIMDRVGQPQHF. The CDR3 DNA sequence: TGTGCCAGTAGTATCATGGACAGGGTGGGACAGCCCCAGCATTTT. V is TRBV19 and J is TRBJ1-5, with 8 nucleotides matching TRBD1. V lost 3 bases and J lost 7; bases outside the gene matches: 8. The CDR3 has 15 residues. Germline lookup yields CDR1 LNHDA and CDR2 SQIVND (reference sequence).